Below, 10 T cell receptor beta chains from the same sample are listed, as sequenced in a study of blood T cell repertoires in COVID-19. The table came from immunoSEQ multiplex PCR; TCRdb's copy has only in-frame clones and leaves some out. Of 70,000 to 95,000 clones listed, about 80% are singletons. Specimen: peripheral blood. All receptors derive from a human donor in a cohort sampled during active COVID-19.

The CDR3 sequence: CASRPTGIYEQYF. The DNA for the CDR3 is TGTGCCAGCAGACCGACAGGGATCTACGAGCAGTACTTC. The chain employs TRBV12-3 or TRBV12-4 and TRBJ2-7, with 7 bases identical to TRBD1. The J segment lost 3 bases and the V segment lost 6 bases, leaving 5 bases of the junction unmatched. The CDR3 has 13 residues.

This clone was recorded only once. This chain links TRBV18 with TRBJ2-2; D ambiguous. Germline-derived CDR1 and CDR2 are KGHSH and LQKENI. This CDR3 has 17 amino acids. Trimming left V 2 bases short and J 0 bases short, with 13 bases between. CDR3 in amino acids: CASSPFLHTTNTGELFF. The CDR3 nucleotides read TGTGCCAGCTCACCATTTCTTCACACGACGAACACCGGGGAGCTGTTTTTT. The whole variable domain, remainder taken from reference TRBV18 and TRBJ2-2, is NAGVMQNPRHLVRRRGQEARLRCSPMKGHSHVYWYRQLPEEGLKFMVYLQKENIIDESGMPKERFSAEFPKEGPSILRIQQVVRGDSAAYFCASSPFLHTTNTGELFFGEGSRLTVL.

This chain connects TRBV19 to TRBJ2-7; 8 nucleotides align to TRBD1. Unmatched junction bases numbered 5, after V lost 3 bases and J lost 4 bases. The length of the CDR3 is 14 residues. CDR1 and CDR2 (germline): LNHDA, SQIVND (reference sequence). The CDR3 loop reads CASSMGGQGYEQYF. The CDR3 nucleotides read TGTGCCAGTAGTATGGGCGGACAGGGATACGAGCAGTACTTC. Complete variable domain (other parts from reference TRBV19 and TRBJ2-7): DGGITQSPKYLFRKEGQNVTLSCEQNLNHDAMYWYRQDPGQGLRLIYYSQIVNDFQKGDIAEGYSVSREKKESFPLTVTSAQKNPTAFYLCASSMGGQGYEQYFGPGTRLTVT.

This chain links TRBV11-3 with TRBJ2-3, with D unresolved. There are 16 residues in the CDR3. Trimming left V 1 base short and J 2 bases short, with 13 bases between. Germline V gene sequence: CDR1 SGHNT, CDR2 YENEEA. CDR3 bases: TGTGCCAGCAGCTTAGGAGACACCGCGCTCACAGATACGCAGTATTTT. As protein: CASSLGDTALTDTQYF.

The chain combines TRBV5-1 with TRBJ2-2, with a possible D match to TRBD1 (5 bases). Germline CDR1 and CDR2: SGHRS and YFSETQ. The V gene lost 1 base and the J gene lost 0 bases, with 7 bases spanning the gap. The CDR3 totals 15 residues. The DNA for the CDR3 is TGCGCCAGCAGCTTGAGACAGTCGAACACCGGGGAGCTGTTTTTT. Amino acids: CASSLRQSNTGELFF.

CDR3 nucleotides: TGTGCCAGCAGCTTTGCTAGCGGGGTACAGACCCAGTACTTC. Encoded protein: CASSFASGVQTQYF. V gene TRBV7-2 combines with J gene TRBJ2-5, with 9 bases matching TRBD2. The CDR3 length is 14 residues. CDR1 and CDR2 from the germline V gene are SGHTA and FQGNSA. V lost 3 bases, J lost 6 bases, and 5 bases stayed unmatched.

This chain joins TRBV27 and TRBJ2-3; TRBD2 might be the D (5 bases). V was trimmed by 3 bases and J by 9 bases, leaving 10 bases between them. The CDR3 has 12 amino acids. Germline V lookup: CDR1 MNHEY, CDR2 SMNVEV (reference sequence). The CDR3 region is CASSFGRETQYF. CDR3 coding DNA: TGTGCCAGCAGTTTTGGTAGGGAGACGCAGTATTTT.

The chain employs TRBV25-1 and TRBJ1-1; 9 bases are a match to TRBD1. The germline gives CDR1 MGHDK, CDR2 SYGVNS. V shed 5 bases, J shed 10 bases, and the junction held 11 bases outside the gene matches. This CDR3 spans 14 amino acids. The CDR3 DNA reads TGTGCCAGCAGTAAAACAGGGGGCCGTTCGCGAGCTTTCTTT. Translation: CASSKTGGRSRAFF.

The chain uses TRBV19 and TRBJ1-1, with TRBD1 as a possible D gene (6 bases). The ends were cut back, 3 bases at V and 6 bases at J, with 14 bases in the middle. The CDR3 sequence is 14 residues long. Germline CDR1 and CDR2: LNHDA and SQIVND (reference sequence). The CDR3 sequence is CASSIARGTAEAFF. CDR3 in DNA: TGTGCCAGTAGTATTGCCAGGGGAACCGCTGAAGCTTTCTTT.

The chain uses TRBV28 and TRBJ2-7; TRBD1 aligns across 7 bases. The CDR3 covers 18 residues. After removal of 6 bases from V and 2 bases from J, the junction contained 19 bases not matched to a gene. CDR1 MDHEN and CDR2 SYDVKM come from the germline V gene. In nucleotides, the CDR3 is TGTGCCAGCAGCTCTGGGTTCGGTGCAGGGGGAGTAACCTACGAGCAGTACTTC. Its translation is CASSSGFGAGGVTYEQYF.